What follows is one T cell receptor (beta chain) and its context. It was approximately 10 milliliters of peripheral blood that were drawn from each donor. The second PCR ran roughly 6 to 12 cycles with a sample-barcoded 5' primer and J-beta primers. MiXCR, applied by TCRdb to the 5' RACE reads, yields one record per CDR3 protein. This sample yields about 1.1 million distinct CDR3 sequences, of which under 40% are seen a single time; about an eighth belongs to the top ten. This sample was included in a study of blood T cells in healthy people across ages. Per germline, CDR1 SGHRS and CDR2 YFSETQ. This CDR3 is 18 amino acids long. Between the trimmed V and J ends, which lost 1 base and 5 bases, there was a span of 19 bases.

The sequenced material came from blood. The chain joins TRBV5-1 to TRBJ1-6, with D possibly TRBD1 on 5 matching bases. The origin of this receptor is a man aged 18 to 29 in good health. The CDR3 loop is CASSLLTSGHYDNSPLHF. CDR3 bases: TGCGCCAGCAGCTTGTTAACCTCCGGACATTACGATAATTCACCCCTCCACTTT.